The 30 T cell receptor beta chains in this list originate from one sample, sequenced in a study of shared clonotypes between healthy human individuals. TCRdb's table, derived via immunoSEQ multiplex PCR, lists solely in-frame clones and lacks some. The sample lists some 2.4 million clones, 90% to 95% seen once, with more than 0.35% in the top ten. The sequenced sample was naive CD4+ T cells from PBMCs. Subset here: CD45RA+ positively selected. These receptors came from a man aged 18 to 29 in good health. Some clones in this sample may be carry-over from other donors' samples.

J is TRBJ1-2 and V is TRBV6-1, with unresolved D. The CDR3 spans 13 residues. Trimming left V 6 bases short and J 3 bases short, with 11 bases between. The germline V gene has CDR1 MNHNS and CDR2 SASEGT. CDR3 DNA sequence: TGTGCCAGCAGCCCCGGAGCGGACTATGGCTACACCTTC. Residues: CASSPGADYGYTF.

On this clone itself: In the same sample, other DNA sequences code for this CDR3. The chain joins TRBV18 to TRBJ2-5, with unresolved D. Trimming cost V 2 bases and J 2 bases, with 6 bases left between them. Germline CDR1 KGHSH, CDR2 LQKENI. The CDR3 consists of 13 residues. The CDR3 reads CASSPLVQETQYF. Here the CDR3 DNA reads TGTGCCAGCTCACCATTAGTTCAAGAGACCCAGTACTTC.

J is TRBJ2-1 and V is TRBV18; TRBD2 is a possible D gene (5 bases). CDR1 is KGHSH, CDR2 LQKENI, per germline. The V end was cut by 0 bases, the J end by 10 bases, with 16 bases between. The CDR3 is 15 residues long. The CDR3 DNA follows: TGTGCCAGCTCACCACCTTTCCCGGGGATGCGAGAGCAGTTCTTC. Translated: CASSPPFPGMREQFF.

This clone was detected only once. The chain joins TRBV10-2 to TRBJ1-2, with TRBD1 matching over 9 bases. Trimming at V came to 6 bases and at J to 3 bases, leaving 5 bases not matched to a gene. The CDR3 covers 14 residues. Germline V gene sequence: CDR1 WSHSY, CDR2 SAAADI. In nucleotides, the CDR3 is TGCGCCAGCAGGGGGACAGGGTGGGACTATGGCTACACCTTC. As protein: CASRGTGWDYGYTF.

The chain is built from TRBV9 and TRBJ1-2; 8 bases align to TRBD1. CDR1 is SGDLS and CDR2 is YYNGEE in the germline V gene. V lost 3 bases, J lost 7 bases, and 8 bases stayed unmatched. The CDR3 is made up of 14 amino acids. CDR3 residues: CASSAQGGISGYTF. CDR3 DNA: TGTGCCAGCAGCGCACAGGGGGGGATAAGTGGCTACACCTTC.

In DNA form, the CDR3 reads TGCGCCAGCAGCACGACAGGGTACCAAGAGACCCAGTACTTC. Protein: CASSTTGYQETQYF. V is TRBV5-1 and J is TRBJ2-5; 7 bases match TRBD1. The CDR3 has 14 residues. In germline, CDR1 is SGHRS, CDR2 YFSETQ. V was clipped by 4 bases and J by 0 bases; unmatched bases: 3. Together with reference TRBV5-1 and TRBJ2-5, the CDR3 gives the full variable domain: KAGVTQTPRYLIKTRGQQVTLSCSPISGHRSVSWYQQTPGQGLQFLFEYFSETQRNKGNFPGRFSGRQFSNSRSEMNVSTLELGDSALYLCASSTTGYQETQYFGPGTRLLVL.

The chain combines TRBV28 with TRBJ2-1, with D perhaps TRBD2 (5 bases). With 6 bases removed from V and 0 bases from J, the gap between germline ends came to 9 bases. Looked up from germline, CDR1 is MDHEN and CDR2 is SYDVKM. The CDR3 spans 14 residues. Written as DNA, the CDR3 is TGTGCCAGCAGATTTAGCGACTCCTACAATGAGCAGTTCTTC. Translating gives CASRFSDSYNEQFF.

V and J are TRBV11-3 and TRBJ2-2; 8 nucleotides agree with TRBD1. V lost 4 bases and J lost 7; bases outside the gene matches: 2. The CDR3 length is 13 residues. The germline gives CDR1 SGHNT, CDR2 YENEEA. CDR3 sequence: CASSYRGVGELFF. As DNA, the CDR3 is TGTGCCAGCAGCTACAGGGGGGTCGGGGAGCTGTTTTTT.

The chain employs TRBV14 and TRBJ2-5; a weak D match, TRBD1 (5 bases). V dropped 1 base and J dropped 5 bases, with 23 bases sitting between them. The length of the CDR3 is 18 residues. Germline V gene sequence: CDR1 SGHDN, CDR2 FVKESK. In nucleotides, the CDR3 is TGTGCCAGCAGCCAAGCCACCTTTCTGGGGCCAACATGGGAGACCCAGTACTTC. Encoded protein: CASSQATFLGPTWETQYF.

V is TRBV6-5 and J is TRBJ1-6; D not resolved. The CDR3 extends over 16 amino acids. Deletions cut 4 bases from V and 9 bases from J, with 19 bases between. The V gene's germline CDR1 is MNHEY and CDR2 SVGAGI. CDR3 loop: CASSSPTAHRGSPLHF. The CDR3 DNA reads TGTGCCAGCAGTTCCCCGACGGCGCACCGAGGTTCACCCCTCCACTTT.

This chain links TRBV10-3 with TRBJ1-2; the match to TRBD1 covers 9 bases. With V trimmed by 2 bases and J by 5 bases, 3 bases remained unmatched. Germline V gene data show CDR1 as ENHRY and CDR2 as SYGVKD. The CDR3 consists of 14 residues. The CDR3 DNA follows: TGTGCCATCAGTGAGGGGACAGGGCGATATGGCTACACCTTC. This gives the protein CAISEGTGRYGYTF.

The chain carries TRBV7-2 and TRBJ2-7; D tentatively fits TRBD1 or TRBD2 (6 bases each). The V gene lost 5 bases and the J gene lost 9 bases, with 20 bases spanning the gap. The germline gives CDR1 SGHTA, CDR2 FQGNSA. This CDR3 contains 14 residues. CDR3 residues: CASSRGESLGPQYF. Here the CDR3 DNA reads TGTGCCAGCAGCAGGGGGGAATCGTTGGGCCCGCAGTACTTC.

The CDR3 region is CASSLVPATEQYF. In DNA, the CDR3 is TGTGCCAGCAGCTTAGTCCCCGCGACCGAGCAGTACTTC. This sequence joins TRBV7-3 and TRBJ2-7; unclear D gene. CDR3 length: 13 amino acids. Trimming left V 2 bases short and J 6 bases short, with 11 bases between. Germline assignment: CDR1 SGHTA and CDR2 FQGTGA.

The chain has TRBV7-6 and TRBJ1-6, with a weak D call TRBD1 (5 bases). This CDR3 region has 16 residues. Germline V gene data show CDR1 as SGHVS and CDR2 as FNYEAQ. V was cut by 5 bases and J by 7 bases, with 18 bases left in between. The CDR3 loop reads CASSRLGQGRNSPLHF. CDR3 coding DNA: TGTGCCAGCAGCCGTCTGGGGCAGGGAAGGAATTCACCCCTCCACTTT. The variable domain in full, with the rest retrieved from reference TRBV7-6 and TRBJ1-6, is GAGVSQSPRYKVTKRGQDVALRCDPISGHVSLYWYRQALGQGPEFLTYFNYEAQQDKSGLPNDRFSAERPEGSISTLTIQRTEQRDSAMYRCASSRLGQGRNSPLHFGNGTRLTVT.

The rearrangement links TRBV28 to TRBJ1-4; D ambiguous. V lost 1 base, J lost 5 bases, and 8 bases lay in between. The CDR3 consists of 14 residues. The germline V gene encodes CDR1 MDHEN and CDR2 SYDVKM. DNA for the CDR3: TGTGCCAGCAGTTTATCGGGGAAGAATGAAAAACTGTTTTTT. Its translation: CASSLSGKNEKLFF. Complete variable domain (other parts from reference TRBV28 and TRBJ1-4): DVKVTQSSRYLVKRTGEKVFLECVQDMDHENMFWYRQDPGLGLRLIYFSYDVKMKEKGDIPEGYSVSREKKERFSLILESASTNQTSMYLCASSLSGKNEKLFFGSGTQLSVL.

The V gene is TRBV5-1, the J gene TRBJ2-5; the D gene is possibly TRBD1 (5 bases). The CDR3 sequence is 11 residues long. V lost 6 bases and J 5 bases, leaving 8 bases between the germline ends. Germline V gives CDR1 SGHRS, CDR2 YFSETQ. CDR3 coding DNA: TGCGCCAGCACTCCAGGGGAGACCCAGTACTTC. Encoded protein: CASTPGETQYF.

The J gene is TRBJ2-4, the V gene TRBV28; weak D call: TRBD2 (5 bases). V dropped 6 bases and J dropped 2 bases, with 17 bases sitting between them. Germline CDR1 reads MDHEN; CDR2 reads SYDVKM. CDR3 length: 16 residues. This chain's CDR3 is CASRLLASVSKNIQYF. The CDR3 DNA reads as TGTGCCAGCAGGTTGTTAGCGTCGGTTTCCAAAAACATTCAGTACTTC.

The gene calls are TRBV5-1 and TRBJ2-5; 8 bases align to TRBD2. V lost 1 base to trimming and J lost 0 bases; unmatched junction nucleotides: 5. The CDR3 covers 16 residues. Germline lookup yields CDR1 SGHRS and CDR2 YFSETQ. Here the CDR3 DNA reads TGCGCCAGCAGCTTGTCGGCTAGCGGGTACCAAGAGACCCAGTACTTC. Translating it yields CASSLSASGYQETQYF.

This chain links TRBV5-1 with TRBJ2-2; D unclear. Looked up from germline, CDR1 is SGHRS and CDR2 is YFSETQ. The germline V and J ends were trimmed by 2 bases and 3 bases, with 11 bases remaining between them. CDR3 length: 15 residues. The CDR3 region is CASSFGQPHTGELFF. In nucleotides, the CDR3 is TGCGCCAGCAGCTTTGGGCAGCCCCACACCGGGGAGCTGTTTTTT.

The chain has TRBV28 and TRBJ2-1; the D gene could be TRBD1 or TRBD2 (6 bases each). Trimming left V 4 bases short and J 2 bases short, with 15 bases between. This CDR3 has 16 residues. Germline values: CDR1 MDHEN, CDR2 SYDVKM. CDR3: CASSSLRGDTYNEQFF. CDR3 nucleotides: TGTGCCAGCAGTTCCCTGAGGGGGGATACCTACAATGAGCAGTTCTTC. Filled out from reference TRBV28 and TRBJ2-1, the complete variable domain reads DVKVTQSSRYLVKRTGEKVFLECVQDMDHENMFWYRQDPGLGLRLIYFSYDVKMKEKGDIPEGYSVSREKKERFSLILESASTNQTSMYLCASSSLRGDTYNEQFFGPGTRLTVL.

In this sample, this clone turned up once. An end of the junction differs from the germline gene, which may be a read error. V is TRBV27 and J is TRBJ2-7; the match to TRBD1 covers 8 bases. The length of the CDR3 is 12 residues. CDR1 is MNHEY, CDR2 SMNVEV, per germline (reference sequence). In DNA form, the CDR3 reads TGTGCCAGCAGTGACCCGGGACAGGTCAACGTCTTC. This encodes CASSDPGQVNVF.

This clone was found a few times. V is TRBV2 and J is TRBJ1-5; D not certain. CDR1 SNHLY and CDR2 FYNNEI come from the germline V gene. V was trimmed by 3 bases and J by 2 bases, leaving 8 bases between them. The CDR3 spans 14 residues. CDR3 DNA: TGTGCCAGCAGTGAGGTTATGGGCAATCAGCCCCAGCATTTT. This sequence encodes CASSEVMGNQPQHF. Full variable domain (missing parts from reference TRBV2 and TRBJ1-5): EPEVTQTPSHQVTQMGQEVILRCVPISNHLYFYWYRQILGQKVEFLVSFYNNEISEKSEIFDDQFSVERPDGSNFTLKIRSTKLEDSAMYFCASSEVMGNQPQHFGDGTRLSIL.

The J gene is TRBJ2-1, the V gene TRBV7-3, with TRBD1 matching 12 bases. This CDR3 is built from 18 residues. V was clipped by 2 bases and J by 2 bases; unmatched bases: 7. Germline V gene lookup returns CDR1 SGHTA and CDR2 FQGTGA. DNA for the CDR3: TGTGCCAGCAGCTTAGGGACAGGGGGCGCGGGGACCTACAATGAGCAGTTCTTC. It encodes CASSLGTGGAGTYNEQFF.

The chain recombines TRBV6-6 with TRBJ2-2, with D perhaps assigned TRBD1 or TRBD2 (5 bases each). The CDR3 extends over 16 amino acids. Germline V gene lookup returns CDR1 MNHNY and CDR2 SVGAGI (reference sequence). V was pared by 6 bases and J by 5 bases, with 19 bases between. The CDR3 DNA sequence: TGTGCCAGCAGCCAACCCTTTGGGGGACCAACCGGGGAGCTGTTTTTT. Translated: CASSQPFGGPTGELFF.

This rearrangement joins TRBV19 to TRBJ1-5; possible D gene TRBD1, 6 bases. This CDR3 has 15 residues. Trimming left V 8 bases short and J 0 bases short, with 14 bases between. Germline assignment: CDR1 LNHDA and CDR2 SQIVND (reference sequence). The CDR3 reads CASADSTSSNQPQHF. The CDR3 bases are TGTGCCAGTGCGGACAGCACAAGTAGCAATCAGCCCCAGCATTTT.

This CDR3 is CASSVFPSGGDTQYF. CDR3 in DNA: TGTGCCAGCAGCGTGTTTCCTAGCGGGGGAGATACGCAGTATTTT. The rearrangement links TRBV9 to TRBJ2-3, with 10 bases aligning to TRBD2. There are 15 residues in the CDR3. J was trimmed by 5 bases and V by 2 bases; bases with no gene match: 5. In germline, CDR1 is SGDLS, CDR2 YYNGEE.

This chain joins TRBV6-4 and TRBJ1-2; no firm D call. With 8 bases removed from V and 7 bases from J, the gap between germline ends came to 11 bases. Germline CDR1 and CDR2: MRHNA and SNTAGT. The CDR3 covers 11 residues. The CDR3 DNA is TGTGCCAGCGGCGGGGTGGGTGGCTACACCTTC. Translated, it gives CASGGVGGYTF.

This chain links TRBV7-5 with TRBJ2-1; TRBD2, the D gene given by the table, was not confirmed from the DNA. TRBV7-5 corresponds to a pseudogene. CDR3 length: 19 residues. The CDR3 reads CARSPRDSGRASSYNEQFF. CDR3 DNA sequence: TGTGCCAGAAGCCCGCGGGATAGCGGGAGGGCTAGCTCCTACAATGAGCAGTTCTTC.

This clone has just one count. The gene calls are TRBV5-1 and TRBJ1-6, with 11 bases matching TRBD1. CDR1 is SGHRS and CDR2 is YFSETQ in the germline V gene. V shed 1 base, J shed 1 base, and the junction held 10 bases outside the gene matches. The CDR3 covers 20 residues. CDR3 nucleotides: TGCGCCAGCAGCTTGCTACCCCCGGGACAGGGGGAATCCTATAATTCACCCCTCCACTTT. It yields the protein CASSLLPPGQGESYNSPLHF.

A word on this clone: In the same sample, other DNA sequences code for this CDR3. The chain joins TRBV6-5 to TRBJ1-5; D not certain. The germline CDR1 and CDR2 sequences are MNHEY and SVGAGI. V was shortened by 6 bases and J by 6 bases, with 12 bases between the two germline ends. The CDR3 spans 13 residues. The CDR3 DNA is TGTGCCAGCAGCCCACAATTGGGTCAGCCCCAGCATTTT. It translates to CASSPQLGQPQHF.